Below, 10 T cell receptor beta chains from the same sample are listed, as sequenced in a study of tumor-infiltrating lymphocytes in oesophageal squamous cell carcinoma. TCRdb recomputed calls from the PCR reads with MiXCR, one row per CDR3 protein. The sample contains roughly 15,000 distinct CDR3 sequences, over 45% of which appear only once. What was sequenced was esophageal tumor tissue. The receptor set was obtained from a male donor with esophageal squamous cell carcinoma.

By proportion, this clonotype is large. The V and J genes are TRBV7-3 and TRBJ2-3; the D gene is possibly TRBD2 (6 bases). V lost 1 base and J lost 4, with 12 bases in between. This CDR3 contains 15 residues. CDR1 is SGHTA and CDR2 is FQGTGA in the germline V gene. The CDR3 here is CASSLIGGKADTQYF. As DNA, the CDR3 is TGTGCCAGCAGCTTAATCGGCGGGAAGGCAGATACGCAGTATTTT.

This clonotype was seen only a few times. The chain links TRBV12-3 or TRBV12-4 to TRBJ2-3; 13 nucleotides agree with TRBD2. J gave up 4 bases and V 4 bases, and 8 bases lay outside the gene matches. This CDR3 contains 17 residues. The CDR3 DNA follows: TGTGCCAGCAGTTCTACAGGACTAGCGGGGGTATCAGATACGCAGTATTTT. This codes for CASSSTGLAGVSDTQYF.

Worth noting for this clonotype: One junction end disagrees with the germline gene, perhaps due to a read error. V gene TRBV7-6 combines with J gene TRBJ2-7; D may be TRBD2 (5 bases). Judging by the DNA end, TRBJ2-5 fits better; the J call may be wrong. Germline V gene lookup returns CDR1 SGHVS and CDR2 FNYEAQ. The CDR3 covers 14 residues. Here the CDR3 reads CASSLGSSPETQYF. The DNA for the CDR3 is TGTGCTAGCAGCTTAGGCTCTAGCCCAGAGACCCAGTACTTC.

This clonotype was counted ten times or more. DNA of the CDR3: TGCGCCAGCAGCAAGGGACTAGCAGCTCAAGAGACCCAGTACTTC. It encodes CASSKGLAAQETQYF. This chain links TRBV4-1 with TRBJ2-5; 9 nucleotides line up with TRBD2. V trimming: 5 bases; J trimming: 2 bases; junction bases outside the gene matches: 6. Germline CDR1 MGHRA, CDR2 YSYEKL. CDR3 length equals 15 residues.

The chain uses TRBV7-6 and TRBJ2-3; 8 bases align to TRBD2. Per the germline V gene, CDR1 is SGHVS and CDR2 is FNYEAQ. This CDR3 contains 20 residues. V trimming: 5 bases; J trimming: 3 bases; junction bases outside the gene matches: 22. The CDR3 spells CASSHRAGGAGSRETDTQYF. DNA for the CDR3: TGTGCCAGCAGCCACCGTGCGGGAGGAGCCGGATCGCGAGAAACAGATACGCAGTATTTT.

The chain recombines TRBV24-1 with TRBJ2-7, with 7 bases matching TRBD2. CDR1 is KGHDR, CDR2 SFDVKD, per germline. The CDR3 contains 16 residues. J gave up 7 bases and V 2 bases, and 13 bases lay outside the gene matches. CDR3 nucleotides: TGTGCCACCAGTGATTATACTCGCGGGAGATCCAATGAGCAGTACTTC. Amino acids: CATSDYTRGRSNEQYF.

In this sample, this clonotype turned up a few times. The rearrangement uses TRBV7-6 and TRBJ1-2; D possibly corresponds to TRBD1 (5 bases). There are 12 residues in the CDR3. The V end lost 5 bases, the J end lost 2 bases, and 6 bases lay between the germline ends. CDR1 and CDR2 (germline): SGHVS, FNYEAQ. The CDR3: CASSRDNYGYTF. The DNA of the CDR3 is TGTGCCAGCAGCCGGGACAACTATGGCTACACCTTC.

A note on this clonotype: Lacking the conserved final phenylalanine or tryptophan, this CDR3 likely reflects a read error. The DNA is omitted, as the CDR3 cannot be located on it reliably, and the CDR3 follows TCRdb's listing. This chain joins TRBV28 and TRBJ2-6; the D call TRBD2 from the table was never checked on the DNA. Germline lookup yields CDR1 MDHEN and CDR2 SYDVKM. Inclusive of both ends, the CDR3 amounts to 14 amino acids. The CDR3: CASSLPVSPLHFGN.

This clonotype occurred a few times. The chain has TRBV7-6 and TRBJ1-1; D is perhaps TRBD1 (5 bases). The CDR3 extends over 15 amino acids. Germline V CDR1 and CDR2: SGHVS, FNYEAQ. Trimming left V 3 bases short and J 1 base short, with 12 bases between. CDR3 sequence: CASSFWAGKNTEAFF. The CDR3, as DNA: TGTGCCAGCAGCTTTTGGGCAGGGAAGAACACTGAAGCTTTCTTT.

The V gene is TRBV11-3, the J gene TRBJ2-7; D remains ambiguous. V was clipped by 0 bases and J by 5 bases, with 17 bases between them. Germline assignment: CDR1 SGHNT and CDR2 YENEEA. The CDR3 extends over 16 amino acids. The CDR3 sequence is CASSLDSGRTLDEQYF. The DNA of the CDR3 is TGTGCCAGCAGCTTAGATTCTGGGCGAACCTTGGACGAGCAGTACTTC.